This T cell receptor beta chain was recovered during a study of shared clonotypes between healthy human individuals. Study background: With ages of 18 to 49, the donors were two women and a few men.

This CDR3 contains 12 residues. The V and J ends lost 2 bases and 5 bases respectively, with 7 bases between them. Germline V gives CDR1 MDHEN, CDR2 SYDVKM. In the source study's methods: Junction-only immunoSEQ sequences carried no quality scores, so filtering differed. Measured with immunoSEQ multiplex PCR; TCRdb has only the in-frame clones, and not every one. D and trimming come from the DNA, and the V and J calls and clone size come from that table. The sample has 2,500,000 or so clones, approximately 93% seen once. The chain has TRBV28 and TRBJ2-7, with D tentatively TRBD1 or TRBD2 (6 bases each). The sequence was obtained from a man aged 18 to 30 in good health. Some clones in this sample may be carry-over from other donors' samples. Material for sequencing was naive CD4+ T cells from PBMCs. Subset denoted: CD45RA+ positively selected. The CDR3: CASSLRGHEQYF. The CDR3 nucleotides are TGTGCCAGCAGTTTACGGGGGCACGAGCAGTACTTC.